Listed below are T cell receptor beta chains from one sample, sequenced in a study of T cells in Graves' hyperthyroidism and ophthalmopathy. In TCRdb, the multiplex PCR reads were re-called with MiXCR into one record per CDR3 protein. The repertoire holds 550,000 to 600,000 distinct CDR3 sequences, 14% seen once, with over 6% in the top ten. Material: blood. The receptors shown here come from a woman aged 18-35 years with Graves' ophthalmopathy. Each CDR3 is given with its conserved first and last residue.

TRBV11-3,CASSFPPGTKFSSPPDEQFF
TRBV28,CASSSNLLAVSSYEQYF
TRBV7-2,CASSQEGTSGRETQYF
TRBV11-2,CASKRGYNEKLFF
TRBV2,CASSEGQGGGYTF
TRBV20-1,CSARVTSGAYEQYF
TRBV4-1,CASSPGQGLMNTEAFF
TRBV6-1,CASGQGSSTNEKLFF
TRBV11-2,CASSSPGQDDGYTF
TRBV7-9,CASSQVAGGEKNIQYF
TRBV20-1,CSARVQGARGTEAFF
TRBV7-9,CASSLRDYEQYF
TRBV15,CATGRGTEVVGTDTQYF
TRBV7-8,CASSSLRGPYGYTF
TRBV7-9,CASSNSAAGPNTDTQYF